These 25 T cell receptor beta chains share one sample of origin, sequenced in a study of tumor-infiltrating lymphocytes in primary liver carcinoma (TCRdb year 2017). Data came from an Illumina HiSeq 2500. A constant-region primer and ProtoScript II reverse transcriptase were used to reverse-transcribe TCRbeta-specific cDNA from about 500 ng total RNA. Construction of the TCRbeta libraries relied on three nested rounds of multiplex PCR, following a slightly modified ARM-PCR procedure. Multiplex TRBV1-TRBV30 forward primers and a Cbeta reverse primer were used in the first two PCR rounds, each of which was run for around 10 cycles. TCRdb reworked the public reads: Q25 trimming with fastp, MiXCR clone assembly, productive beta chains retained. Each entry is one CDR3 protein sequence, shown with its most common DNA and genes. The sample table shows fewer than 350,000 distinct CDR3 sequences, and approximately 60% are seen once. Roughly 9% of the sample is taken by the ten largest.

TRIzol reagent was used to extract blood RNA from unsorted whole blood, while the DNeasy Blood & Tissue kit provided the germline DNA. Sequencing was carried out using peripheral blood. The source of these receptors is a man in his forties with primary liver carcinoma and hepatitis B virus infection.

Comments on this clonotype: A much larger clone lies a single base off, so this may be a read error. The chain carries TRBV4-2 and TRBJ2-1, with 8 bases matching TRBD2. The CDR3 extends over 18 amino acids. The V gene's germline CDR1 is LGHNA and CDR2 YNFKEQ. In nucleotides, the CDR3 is TGTGCCAACAGCCTAGTCGCAGCGGGGGAGGCCTCCTACAATGAGCAGTTCTTC. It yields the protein CANSLVAAGEASYNEQFF.

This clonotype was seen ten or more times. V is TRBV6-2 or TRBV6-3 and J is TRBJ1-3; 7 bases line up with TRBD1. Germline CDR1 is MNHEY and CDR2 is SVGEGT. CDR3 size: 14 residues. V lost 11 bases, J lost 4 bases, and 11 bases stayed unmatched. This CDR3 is CASAGQGVGNTIYF. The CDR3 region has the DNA TGTGCCTCCGCCGGGCAGGGGGTCGGAAACACCATATATTTT.

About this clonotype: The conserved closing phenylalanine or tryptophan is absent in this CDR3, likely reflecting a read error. CDR3 in amino acids: CASSSGQLAGMGNEQFL. In nucleotides, the CDR3 is TGTGCCAGTAGCTCTGGGCAGCTAGCGGGAATGGGGAATGAGCAGTTCTTA. V gene TRBV6-5 combines with J gene TRBJ2-1; 9 bases are a match to TRBD2. With V trimmed by 9 bases and J by 7 bases, 19 bases remained unmatched. Germline assignment: CDR1 MNHEY and CDR2 SVGAGI. This CDR3 region has 17 residues.

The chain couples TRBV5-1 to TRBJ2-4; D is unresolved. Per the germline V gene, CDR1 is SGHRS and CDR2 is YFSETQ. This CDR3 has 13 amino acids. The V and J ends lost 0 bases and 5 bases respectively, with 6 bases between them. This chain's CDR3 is CASSLDTENIQYF. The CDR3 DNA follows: TGCGCCAGCAGCTTGGATACGGAAAACATTCAGTACTTC. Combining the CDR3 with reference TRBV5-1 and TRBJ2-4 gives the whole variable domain KAGVTQTPRYLIKTRGQQVTLSCSPISGHRSVSWYQQTPGQGLQFLFEYFSETQRNKGNFPGRFSGRQFSNSRSEMNVSTLELGDSALYLCASSLDTENIQYFGAGTRLSVL.

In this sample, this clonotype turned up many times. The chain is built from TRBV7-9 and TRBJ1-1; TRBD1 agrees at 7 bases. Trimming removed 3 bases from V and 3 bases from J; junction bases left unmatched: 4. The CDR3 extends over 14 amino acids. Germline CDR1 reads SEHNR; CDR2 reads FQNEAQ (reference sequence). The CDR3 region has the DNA TGTGCCAGCAGCTTTGCAGGGGGGGACACTGAAGCTTTCTTT. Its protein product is CASSFAGGDTEAFF.

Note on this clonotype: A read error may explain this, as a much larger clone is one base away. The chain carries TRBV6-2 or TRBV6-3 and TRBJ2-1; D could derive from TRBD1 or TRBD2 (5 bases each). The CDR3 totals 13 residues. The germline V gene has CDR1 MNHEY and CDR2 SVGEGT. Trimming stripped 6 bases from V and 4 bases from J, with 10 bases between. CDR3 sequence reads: CASRLGTYNEQFF. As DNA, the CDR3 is TGTGCCAGCAGACTCGGGACGTACAATGAGCAGTTCTTC.

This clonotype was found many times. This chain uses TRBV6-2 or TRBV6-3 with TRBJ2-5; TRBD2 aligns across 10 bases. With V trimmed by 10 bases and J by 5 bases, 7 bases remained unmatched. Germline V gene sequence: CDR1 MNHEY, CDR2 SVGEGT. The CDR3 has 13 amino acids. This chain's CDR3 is CATVAGGGETQYF. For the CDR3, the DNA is TGTGCCACCGTAGCGGGAGGAGGGGAGACCCAGTACTTC.

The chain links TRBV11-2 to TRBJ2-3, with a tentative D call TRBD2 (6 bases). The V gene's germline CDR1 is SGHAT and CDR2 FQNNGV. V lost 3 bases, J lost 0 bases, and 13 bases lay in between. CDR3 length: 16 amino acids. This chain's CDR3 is CASSFMSGTSTDTQYF. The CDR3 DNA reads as TGTGCCAGCAGCTTTATGTCCGGGACTAGCACAGATACGCAGTATTTT.

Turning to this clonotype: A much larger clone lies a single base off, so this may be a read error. CDR3 coding DNA: TGTGCCGGCAGAATGGGAGACACGGGGAACACTGAAGCTTTCTTT. Translated, it gives CAGRMGDTGNTEAFF. This chain joins TRBV6-6 and TRBJ1-1; D is undetermined. The CDR3 has 15 residues. Germline CDR1 MNHNY, CDR2 SVGAGI (reference sequence).

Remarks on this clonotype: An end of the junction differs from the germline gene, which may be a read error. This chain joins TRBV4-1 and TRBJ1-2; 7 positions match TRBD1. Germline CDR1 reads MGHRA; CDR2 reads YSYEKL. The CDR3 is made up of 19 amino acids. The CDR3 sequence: CASSQVMTGYVDQNYGYTF. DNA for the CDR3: TGCGCAAGCAGCCAAGTTATGACAGGGTACGTCGACCAAAACTATGGCTACACCTTC.

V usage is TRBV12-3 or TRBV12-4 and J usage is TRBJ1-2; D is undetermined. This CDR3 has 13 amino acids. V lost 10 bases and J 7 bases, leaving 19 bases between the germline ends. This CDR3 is CANTPGFPLGYTF. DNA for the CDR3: TGTGCCAACACCCCCGGTTTCCCACTTGGCTACACCTTC.

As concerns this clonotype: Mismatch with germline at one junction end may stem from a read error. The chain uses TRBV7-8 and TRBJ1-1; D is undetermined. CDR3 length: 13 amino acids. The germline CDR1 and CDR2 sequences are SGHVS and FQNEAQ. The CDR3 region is CASSLNQDTEAFF. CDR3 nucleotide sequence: TGCGCCAGCAGCTTAAACCAGGACACTGAAGCTTTCTTT.

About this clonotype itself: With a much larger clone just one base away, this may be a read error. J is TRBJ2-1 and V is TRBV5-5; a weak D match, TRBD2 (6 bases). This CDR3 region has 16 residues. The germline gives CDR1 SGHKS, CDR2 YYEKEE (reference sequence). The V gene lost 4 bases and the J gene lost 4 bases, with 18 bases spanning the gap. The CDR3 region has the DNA TGTGCCAGCAGCGTGAAGATTAGCGGAGTTTACAATGAGCAGTTCTTC. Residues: CASSVKISGVYNEQFF.

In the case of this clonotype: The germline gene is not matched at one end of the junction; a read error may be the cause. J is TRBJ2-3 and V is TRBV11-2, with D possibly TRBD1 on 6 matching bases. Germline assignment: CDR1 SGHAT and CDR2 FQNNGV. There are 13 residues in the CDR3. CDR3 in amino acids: CASSSERTDAQYF. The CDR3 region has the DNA TGTGCCAGTAGCTCAGAGAGGACAGATGCGCAGTATTTT.

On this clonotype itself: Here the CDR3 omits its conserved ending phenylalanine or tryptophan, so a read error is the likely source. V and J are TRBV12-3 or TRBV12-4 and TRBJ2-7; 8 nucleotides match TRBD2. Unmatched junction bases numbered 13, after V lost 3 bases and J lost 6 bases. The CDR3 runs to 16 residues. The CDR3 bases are TGTGCCAGCAGTTTTGTAGGTCTAGCGGGTGCTTCCGAGCAGTACTAC. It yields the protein CASSFVGLAGASEQYY.

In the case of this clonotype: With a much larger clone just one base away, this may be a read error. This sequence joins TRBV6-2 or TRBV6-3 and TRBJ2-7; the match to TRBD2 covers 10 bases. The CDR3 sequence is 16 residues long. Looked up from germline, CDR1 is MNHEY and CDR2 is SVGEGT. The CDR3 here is CTSSYSTLAGVGEQYF. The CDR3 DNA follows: TGTACCAGCAGTTACTCGACTCTAGCGGGAGTGGGCGAGCAGTACTTC.

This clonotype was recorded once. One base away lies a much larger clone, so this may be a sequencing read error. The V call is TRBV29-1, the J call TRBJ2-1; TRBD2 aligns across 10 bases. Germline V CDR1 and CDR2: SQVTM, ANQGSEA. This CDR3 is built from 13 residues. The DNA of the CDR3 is TGCAGCGACACTAGCGGGGCGGGCAATGAGCAGTTATTC. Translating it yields CSDTSGAGNEQLF.

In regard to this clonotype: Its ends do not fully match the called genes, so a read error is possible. CDR3 region: CASRLGAGREGYTEYF. The CDR3, as DNA: TGTGCCAGCAGGCTAGGAGCGGGAAGGGAAGGGTATACGGAGTATTTT. The chain employs TRBV28 and TRBJ2-3; the match to TRBD2 covers 7 bases. CDR1 is MDHEN, CDR2 SYDVKM, per germline. The CDR3 runs 16 residues.

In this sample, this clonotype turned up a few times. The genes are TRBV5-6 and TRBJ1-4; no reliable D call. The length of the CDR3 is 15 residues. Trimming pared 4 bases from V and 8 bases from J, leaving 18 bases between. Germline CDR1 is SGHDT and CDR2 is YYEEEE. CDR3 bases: TGTGCCAGCAGCCGTGGGGTCGTTCAATTCGAAAAACTGTTTTTT. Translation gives CASSRGVVQFEKLFF.

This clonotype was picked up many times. The CDR3 is CASSLTGLVGYTF. The CDR3 bases are TGTGCCAGCAGTTTAACAGGGCTAGTCGGCTACACCTTC. The J gene is TRBJ1-2, the V gene TRBV12-3 or TRBV12-4, with D possibly being TRBD1 (6 bases). The CDR3 sequence is 13 residues long. V was cut by 2 bases and J by 8 bases, with 12 bases left in between.

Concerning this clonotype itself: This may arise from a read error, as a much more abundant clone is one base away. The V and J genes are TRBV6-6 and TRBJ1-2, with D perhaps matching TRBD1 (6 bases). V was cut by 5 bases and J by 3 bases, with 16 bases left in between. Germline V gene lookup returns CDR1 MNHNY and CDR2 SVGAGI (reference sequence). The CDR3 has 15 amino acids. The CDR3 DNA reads TGTGCCAGCAGTCACGGGACACCAAGCTACTATGGCTACACCTTC. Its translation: CASSHGTPSYYGYTF.

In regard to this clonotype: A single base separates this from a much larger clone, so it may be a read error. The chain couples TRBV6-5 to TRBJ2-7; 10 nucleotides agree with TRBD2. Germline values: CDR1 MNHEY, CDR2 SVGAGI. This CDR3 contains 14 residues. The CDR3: CDSSYGLAVYEQYF. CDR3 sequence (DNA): TGTGACAGCAGTTACGGACTAGCGGTCTACGAGCAGTACTTC.

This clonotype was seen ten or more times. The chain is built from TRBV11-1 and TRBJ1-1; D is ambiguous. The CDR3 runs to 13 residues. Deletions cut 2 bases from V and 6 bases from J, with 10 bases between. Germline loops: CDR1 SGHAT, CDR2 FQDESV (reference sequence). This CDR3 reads CASSLIDISEAFF. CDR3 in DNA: TGTGCCAGCAGCTTAATTGACATCTCTGAAGCTTTCTTT. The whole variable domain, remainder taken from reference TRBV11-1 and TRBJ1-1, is EAEVAQSPRYKITEKSQAVAFWCDPISGHATLYWYRQILGQGPELLVQFQDESVVDDSQLPKDRFSAERLKGVDSTLKIQPAELGDSAMYLCASSLIDISEAFFGQGTRLTVV.

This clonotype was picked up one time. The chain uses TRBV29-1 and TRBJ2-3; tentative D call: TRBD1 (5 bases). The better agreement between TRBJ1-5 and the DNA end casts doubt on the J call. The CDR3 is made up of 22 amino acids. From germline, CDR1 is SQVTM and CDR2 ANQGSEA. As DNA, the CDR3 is TGCAGCGTTGAGAACGGCTTTGGGGCGGTTCCTGGACTAGCAGGACGCACAGATACGCAGCATTTT. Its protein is CSVENGFGAVPGLAGRTDTQHF.

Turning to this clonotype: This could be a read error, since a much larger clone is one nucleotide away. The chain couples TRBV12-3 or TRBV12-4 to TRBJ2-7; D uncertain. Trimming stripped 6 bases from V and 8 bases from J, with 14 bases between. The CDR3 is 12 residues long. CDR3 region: CASSLSDRKQYF. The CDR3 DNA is TGTGCCAGCAGCTTGTCCGATAGGAAGCAGTACTTC.